This T cell receptor (beta chain) is from a study of identical twins. TCRdb reanalysed the 5' RACE reads using MiXCR and keeps one entry per CDR3 protein. The repertoire holds around 960,000 distinct CDR3 sequences, 12% seen once, with around 1.5% in the top ten. Donors were all healthy Caucasians. V lost 4 bases, J lost 2 bases, and 8 bases lay in between. The CDR3 has 13 residues. The germline gives CDR1 SNHLY, CDR2 FYNNEI. With regard to this clonotype: What it binds is unknown.

Regarding the study as a whole: Out-of-frame sharing of TCR alpha in monozygotic twins was underestimated by models. High-abundance cord blood beta clonotypes had fewer insertions; memory repertoires showed none.

The sample was also reused in another study, on yellow fever vaccine responses in identical twins.

This clonotype originated in a young woman in good health. Material: PBMCs. V usage is TRBV2 and J usage is TRBJ2-5; D unclear. The CDR3, as DNA: TGTGCCAGCAGTGTTTGGCAGCAAGAGACCCAGTACTTC. Translating gives CASSVWQQETQYF.